This section outlines one T cell receptor (beta chain) sequence together with its context. Its specificity is unknown. Clones were sequenced by immunoSEQ multiplex PCR, and TCRdb holds only the in-frame ones, with some missing. The repertoire has approximately 120,000 clones, 87% of them found once; the top ten carry 4% to 6%. This entry is derived from a study of T cell responses to AZD1222 COVID-19 vaccine. Study-level results: Reportedly, close to half of spike-specific TCRs are directed against unmutated variant regions.

This specimen was peripheral blood, taken on day 0 of AZD1222 vaccination. The sequence came from an adult in good health.

CDR3 coding DNA: TGTGCCAGCAGCTTTGTAATAACCGGGACTAGATACAATGGAGGTGAGCAGTTCTTC. Protein: CASSFVITGTRYNGGEQFF. This chain links TRBV7-9 with TRBJ2-1; 8 bases are shared with TRBD2. The length of the CDR3 is 19 residues. Germline V gene data show CDR1 as SEHNR and CDR2 as FQNEAQ (reference sequence). With V trimmed by 3 bases and J by 9 bases, 22 bases remained unmatched.